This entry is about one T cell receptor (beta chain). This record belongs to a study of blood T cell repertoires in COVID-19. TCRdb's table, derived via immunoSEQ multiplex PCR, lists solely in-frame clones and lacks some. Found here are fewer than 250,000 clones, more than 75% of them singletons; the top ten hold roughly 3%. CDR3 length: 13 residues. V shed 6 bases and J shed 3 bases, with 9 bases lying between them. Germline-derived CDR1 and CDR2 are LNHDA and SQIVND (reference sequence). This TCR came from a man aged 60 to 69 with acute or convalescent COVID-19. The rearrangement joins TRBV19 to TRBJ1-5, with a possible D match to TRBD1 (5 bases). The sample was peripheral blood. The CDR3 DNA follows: TGTGCCAGTAGAGGGGAGGTCAATCAGCCCCAGCATTTT. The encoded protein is CASRGEVNQPQHF.